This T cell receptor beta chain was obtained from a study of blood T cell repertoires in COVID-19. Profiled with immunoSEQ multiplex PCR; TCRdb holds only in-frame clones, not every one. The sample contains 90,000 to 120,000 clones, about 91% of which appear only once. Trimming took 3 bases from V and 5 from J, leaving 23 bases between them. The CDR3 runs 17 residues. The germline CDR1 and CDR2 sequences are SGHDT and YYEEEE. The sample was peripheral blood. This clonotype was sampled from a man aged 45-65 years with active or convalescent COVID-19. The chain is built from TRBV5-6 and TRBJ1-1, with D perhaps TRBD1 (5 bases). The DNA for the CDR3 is TGTGCCAGCAGCTCCCTAGTCATTTATAGGGGAAAGACTGAAGCTTTCTTT. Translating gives CASSSLVIYRGKTEAFF.